This record looks at one TCR beta chain sequence and its context. Its target is unknown. Donation came from healthy Caucasian individuals in Russia who were aged 6 to 90. The data were obtained in a study of blood T cells in healthy people across ages. The overall study: Capture via template switching afforded approximately one barcoded beta molecule per two T cells. The study's findings and limits: Aged donors had fewer naive CD4+ cells and lower diversity than long-lived donors. PBMCs went unsorted, and a conclusive naive versus antigen-experienced comparison was therefore prevented.

For the second PCR, which ran for roughly 7 to 11 cycles, a sample-barcoded 5' primer and a J-beta primer mix were used. TCRdb reprocessed the 5' RACE reads with MiXCR, giving one entry per CDR3 protein. The repertoire holds around 650,000 distinct CDR3 sequences, with roughly 30% as singletons. CDR3 length: 17 residues. Germline CDR1 reads SGDLS; CDR2 reads YYNGEE. V lost 3 bases and J lost 0, with 16 bases in between. Sequencing was carried out using blood. The V and J genes are TRBV9 and TRBJ2-1; D remains unclear. The TCR sequence derives from a woman of 80 years or more in good health. The CDR3: CASSAPFGQLSYNEQFF. As DNA, the CDR3 is TGTGCCAGCAGCGCCCCGTTCGGGCAACTCTCCTACAATGAGCAGTTCTTC.